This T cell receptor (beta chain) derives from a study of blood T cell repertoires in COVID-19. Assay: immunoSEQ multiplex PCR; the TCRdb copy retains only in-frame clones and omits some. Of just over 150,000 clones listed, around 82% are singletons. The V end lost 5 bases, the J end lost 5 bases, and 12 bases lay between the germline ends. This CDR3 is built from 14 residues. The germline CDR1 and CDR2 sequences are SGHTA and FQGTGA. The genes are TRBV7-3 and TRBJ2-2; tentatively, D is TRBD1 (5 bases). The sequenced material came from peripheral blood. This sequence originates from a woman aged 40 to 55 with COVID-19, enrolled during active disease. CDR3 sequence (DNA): TGTGCCAGCAGCCCAGCGCAGGGAACCGGGGAGCTGTTTTTT. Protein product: CASSPAQGTGELFF.